These T cell receptor beta chains were read from a single sample in a study of radiation and T cells in renal cell carcinoma. TCRdb's copy holds only in-frame clones and misses some; the assay was immunoSEQ multiplex PCR. The table lists fewer than 80,000 clones, roughly 83% of them singletons, with about 2.4% in the top ten. The starting material was blood, obtained from a patient whose treatment included radiotherapy and nephrectomy. These receptors were obtained from a woman aged 55-69 years with renal cell carcinoma. CDR3s include the opening cysteine and the closing phenylalanine or tryptophan. D genes are given only for firm matches. Some rows mark clone size as missing; the rest say once, few, many or name a class of expanded clone.

clone_size,d_call,j_call,v_call,cdr3_nt,cdr3_aa
once,NA,TRBJ1-3,TRBV4-1,TGCGCCAGCAGCCAAGATCTTCGTCCGGGCTCGGGAAACACCATATATTTT,CASSQDLRPGSGNTIYF
NA,NA,TRBJ2-3,TRBV6-1,TGTGCCAGCAGTGAAGACGGCCAGAGCACAGATACGCAGTATTTT,CASSEDGQSTDTQYF
few,NA,TRBJ2-7,TRBV30,TGTGCCTGGAGTGTATCCGGGAGCGAGCAGTACTTC,CAWSVSGSEQYF
NA,NA,TRBJ1-2,TRBV6-5,TGTGCCAGCAGTTACTCAACCGGGGGCGGCTACACCTTC,CASSYSTGGGYTF
once,TRBD1,TRBJ2-1,TRBV4-2,TGTGCCAGCAGCCAAGAGGCAGGACAGGGGGTAGGGGTACAGTACAATGAGCAGTTCTTC,CASSQEAGQGVGVQYNEQFF
NA,TRBD2,TRBJ2-1,TRBV4-1,TGCGCCAGCAGTAATTTAGCGGGCATACACAATGAGCAGTTCTTC,CASSNLAGIHNEQFF
NA,NA,TRBJ1-5,TRBV6-1,TGTGCCAGCAGTGATTTAGGAGAACAGCCCCAGCATTTT,CASSDLGEQPQHF
NA,TRBD2,TRBJ2-4,TRBV5-8,TGTGCCAGCAGCTTGACGGGGACTAGCGGGGGGAAGGACATTCAGTACTTC,CASSLTGTSGGKDIQYF
NA,TRBD2,TRBJ2-1,TRBV18,TGTGCCAGCTCACCACAAAGCGGGAGGTATTCCTACAATGAGCAGTTCTTC,CASSPQSGRYSYNEQFF
NA,NA,TRBJ1-1,TRBV12-5,TGTGCTAGTGGTTCCACAGGGTACACTGAAGCTTTCTTT,CASGSTGYTEAFF
NA,TRBD2,TRBJ2-1,TRBV11-2,TGTGCCAGCAGCGCGGGGGGCCCATACAATGAGCAGTTCTTC,CASSAGGPYNEQFF
NA,NA,TRBJ2-1,TRBV6-6,TGTGCCAGCAGTTCCATCGGGGCCTACAATGAGCAGTTCTTC,CASSSIGAYNEQFF
NA,TRBD1,TRBJ2-2,TRBV2,TGTGCCAGCAGCGAACAGGGGGTGTGGAACACCGGGGAGCTGTTTTTT,CASSEQGVWNTGELFF
NA,TRBD2,TRBJ2-2,TRBV29-1,TGCAGCGTTGGTTTCCTAGCGGGAAACACCGGGGAGCTGTTTTTT,CSVGFLAGNTGELFF
NA,NA,TRBJ1-1,TRBV13,TGTGCCAGCAGCTTAAGGAACACTGAAGCTTTCTTT,CASSLRNTEAFF
NA,NA,TRBJ1-1,TRBV9,TGTGCCAGCAGCCCTCTCAGGGCTGAAGCTTTCTTT,CASSPLRAEAFF
NA,NA,TRBJ1-2,TRBV19,TGTGCCAGTAGTCGATCGGGTCCCGGCCCAGCCGTCTATGGCTACACCTTC,CASSRSGPGPAVYGYTF
NA,TRBD2,TRBJ2-1,TRBV7-9,TGTGCCTTCCGACCTCCGGGACTAGCGGCCTACAATGAGCAGTTCTTC,CAFRPPGLAAYNEQFF
NA,NA,TRBJ2-2,TRBV5-1,TGCGCCAGCTCCACGGAGGGGGGCACCGGGGAGCTGTTTTTT,CASSTEGGTGELFF
NA,TRBD1,TRBJ1-2,TRBV18,TGTGCCAGCTCCACTAAGAGACAGGGTGTGGGCTACACCTTC,CASSTKRQGVGYTF
NA,NA,TRBJ2-7,TRBV7-9,TGTGCCAGCAGCGTATCGAGCTCCTACGAGCAGTACTTC,CASSVSSSYEQYF
few,NA,TRBJ1-3,TRBV6-1,TGTGCCAGCCGAGAGGGGTCCTCTGGAAACACCATATATTTT,CASREGSSGNTIYF
NA,NA,TRBJ2-3,TRBV9,TGTGCCAGCAGCGGTCGGGATCTCACAGATACGCAGTATTTT,CASSGRDLTDTQYF
few,NA,TRBJ2-7,TRBV23-1,TGCGCCAGCAGTCAGAGGACGGCCCACGGGCCCTACGAGCAGTACTTC,CASSQRTAHGPYEQYF
NA,NA,TRBJ1-2,TRBV6-1,TGTGCCAGCAGTGACTTGACTAACTATGGCTACACCTTC,CASSDLTNYGYTF
NA,NA,TRBJ1-2,TRBV21-1,TGTGCCAGCAGCCCGGGGGGTGCGTTCTATGGCTACACCTTC,CASSPGGAFYGYTF
NA,TRBD2,TRBJ2-1,TRBV5-1,TGCGCCAGCAGCTGGACTAGCGGGAGTCGGGATGAGCAGTTCTTC,CASSWTSGSRDEQFF
NA,NA,TRBJ1-1,TRBV18,TGTGCCAGCTCACTGAACACTGAAGCTTTCTTT,CASSLNTEAFF